This T cell receptor beta chain was retrieved from a study of shared clonotypes between healthy human individuals. Germline CDR1 is WNHNN and CDR2 is SYGVQD (reference sequence). This CDR3 has 13 amino acids. Trimming removed 6 bases from V and 4 bases from J; junction bases left unmatched: 5. Turning to this clone: Its matching antigen is unknown.

Method: immunoSEQ multiplex PCR; TCRdb's copy keeps in-frame clones and lacks some. The sample has 2,100,000 or so clones; approximately 95% are singletons. General observations from the study: Across a handful of donors, naive CD4 shared around 5.1%, naive CD8 about 3.2%, memory CD4 2% to 2.5%, memory CD8 roughly 0.37%.

Sequenced material: naive CD4+ T cells sorted from blood. Specified subset: CD45RA+ positively selected. The chain combines TRBV10-1 with TRBJ1-2, with TRBD1 identical over 7 bases. This receptor was obtained from a man younger than 35 in good health. The CDR3 protein is CASSPGTAYGYTF. CDR3 in DNA: TGCGCCAGCAGCCCCGGGACAGCCTATGGCTACACCTTC.